What follows is one TCR beta chain and its context. The antigen is unknown. Unique molecular identifiers were built into the TCRbeta library. TCRdb re-called the PCR reads with MiXCR, one entry per CDR3 protein. The table has 490,000 or so distinct CDR3 sequences, 8% to 11% seen once. This sample was included in a study of T-cell reconstitution after alpha-beta-depleted transplantation in children. General observations from the study: One year after transplant, T-cell counts and diversity came mostly from newly produced T cells. At around two months after transplant, the alpha-beta T cells were reportedly derived from several hundred expanded clones that came from non-depleted graft cells.

The V end lost 10 bases, the J end lost 6 bases, and 15 bases lay between the germline ends. CDR1 SNHLY and CDR2 FYNNEI come from the germline V gene. This CDR3 has 12 amino acids. V is TRBV2 and J is TRBJ1-2, with D perhaps TRBD1 (5 bases). This receptor was obtained from a child aged 2 to 15 with inherited bone marrow failure, due to receive a stem cell transplant. The source material was PBMCs, sampled before TCRalphabeta/CD19-depleted stem cell transplant. CDR3 residues: CAIQGESDGYTF. CDR3 DNA: TGTGCCATCCAAGGGGAATCAGATGGCTACACCTTC.